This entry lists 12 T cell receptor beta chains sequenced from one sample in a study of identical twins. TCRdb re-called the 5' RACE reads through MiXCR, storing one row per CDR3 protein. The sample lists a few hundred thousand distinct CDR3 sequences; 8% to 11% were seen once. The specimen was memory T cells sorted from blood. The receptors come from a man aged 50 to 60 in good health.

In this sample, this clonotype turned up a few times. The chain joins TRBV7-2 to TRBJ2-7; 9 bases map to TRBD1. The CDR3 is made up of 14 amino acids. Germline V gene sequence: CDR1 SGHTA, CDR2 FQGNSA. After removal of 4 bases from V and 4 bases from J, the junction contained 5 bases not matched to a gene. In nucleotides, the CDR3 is TGTGCCAGCAGCTCCCGGACAGGGGCGTACGAGCAGTACTTC. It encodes CASSSRTGAYEQYF.

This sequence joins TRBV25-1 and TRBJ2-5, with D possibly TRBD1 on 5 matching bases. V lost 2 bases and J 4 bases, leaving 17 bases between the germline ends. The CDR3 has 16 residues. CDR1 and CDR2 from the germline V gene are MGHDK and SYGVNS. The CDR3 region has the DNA TGTGCCAGCAGTGAAGGTGCAGGGAACAAAGCAGAGACCCAGTACTTC. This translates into CASSEGAGNKAETQYF.

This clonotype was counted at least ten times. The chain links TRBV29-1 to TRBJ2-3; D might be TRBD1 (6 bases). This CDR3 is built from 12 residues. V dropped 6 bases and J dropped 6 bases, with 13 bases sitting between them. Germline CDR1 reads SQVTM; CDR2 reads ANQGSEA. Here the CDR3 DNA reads TGCAGCGTGGGGGCCTCGGCGGATACGCAGTATTTT. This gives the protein CSVGASADTQYF.

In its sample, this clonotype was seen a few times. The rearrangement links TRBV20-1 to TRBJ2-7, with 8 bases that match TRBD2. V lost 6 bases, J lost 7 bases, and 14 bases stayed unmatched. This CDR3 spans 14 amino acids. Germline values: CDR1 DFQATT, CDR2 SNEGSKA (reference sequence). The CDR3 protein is CSAAGGTRLSEQYF. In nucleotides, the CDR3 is TGCAGTGCCGCCGGCGGGACTAGACTCTCGGAGCAGTACTTC.

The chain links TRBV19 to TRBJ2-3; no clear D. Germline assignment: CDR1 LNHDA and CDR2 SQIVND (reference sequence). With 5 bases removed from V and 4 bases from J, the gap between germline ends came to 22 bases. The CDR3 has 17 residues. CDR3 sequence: CASSLRRAPGSADTQYF. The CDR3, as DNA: TGTGCCAGTAGTCTACGTCGGGCCCCCGGTTCGGCAGATACGCAGTATTTT.

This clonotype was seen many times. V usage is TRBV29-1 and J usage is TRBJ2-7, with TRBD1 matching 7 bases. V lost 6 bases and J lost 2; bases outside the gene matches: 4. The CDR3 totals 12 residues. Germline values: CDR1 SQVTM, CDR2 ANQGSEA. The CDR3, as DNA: TGCAGCGTAAGGGACAGTACCTACGAGCAGTACTTC. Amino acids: CSVRDSTYEQYF.

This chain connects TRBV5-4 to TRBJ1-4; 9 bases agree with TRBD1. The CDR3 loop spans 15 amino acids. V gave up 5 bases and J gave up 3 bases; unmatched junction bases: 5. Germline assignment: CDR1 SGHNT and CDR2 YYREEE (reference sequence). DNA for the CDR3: TGTGCCAGCAGTTTCCGGGACAGGGCTAATGAAAAACTGTTTTTT. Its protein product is CASSFRDRANEKLFF.

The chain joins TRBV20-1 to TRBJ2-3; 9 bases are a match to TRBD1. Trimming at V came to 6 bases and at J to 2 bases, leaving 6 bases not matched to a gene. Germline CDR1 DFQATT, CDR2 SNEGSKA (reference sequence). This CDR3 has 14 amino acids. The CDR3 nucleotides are TGCAGTGCCGGGACAGGGAAGGCCACAGATACGCAGTATTTT. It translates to CSAGTGKATDTQYF.

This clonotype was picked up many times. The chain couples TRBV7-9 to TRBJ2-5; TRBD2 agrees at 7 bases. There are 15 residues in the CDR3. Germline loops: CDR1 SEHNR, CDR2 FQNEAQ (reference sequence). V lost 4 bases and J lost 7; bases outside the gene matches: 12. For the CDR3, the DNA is TGTGCCAGCAGCTCCCCGGAGCCAGGGAGGGGGACCCAGTACTTC. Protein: CASSSPEPGRGTQYF.

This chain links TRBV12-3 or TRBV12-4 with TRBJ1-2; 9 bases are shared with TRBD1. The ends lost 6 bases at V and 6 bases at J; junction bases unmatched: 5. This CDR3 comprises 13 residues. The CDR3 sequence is CASRRTGEDGYTF. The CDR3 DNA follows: TGTGCCAGCAGGAGGACAGGGGAAGATGGCTACACCTTC.

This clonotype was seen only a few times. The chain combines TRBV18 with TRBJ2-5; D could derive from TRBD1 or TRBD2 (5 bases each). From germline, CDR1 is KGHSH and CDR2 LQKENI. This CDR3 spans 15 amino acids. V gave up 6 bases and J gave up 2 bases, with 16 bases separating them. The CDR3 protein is CASSPIQGVQETQYF. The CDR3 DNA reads TGTGCCAGCTCTCCCATTCAGGGAGTACAAGAGACCCAGTACTTC.

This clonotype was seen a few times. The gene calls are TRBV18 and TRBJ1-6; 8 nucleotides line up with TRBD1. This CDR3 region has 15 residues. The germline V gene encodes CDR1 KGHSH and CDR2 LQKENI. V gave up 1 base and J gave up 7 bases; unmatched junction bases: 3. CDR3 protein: CASSPLQGANSPLHF. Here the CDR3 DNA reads TGTGCCAGCTCACCACTGCAGGGGGCGAATTCACCCCTCCACTTT.